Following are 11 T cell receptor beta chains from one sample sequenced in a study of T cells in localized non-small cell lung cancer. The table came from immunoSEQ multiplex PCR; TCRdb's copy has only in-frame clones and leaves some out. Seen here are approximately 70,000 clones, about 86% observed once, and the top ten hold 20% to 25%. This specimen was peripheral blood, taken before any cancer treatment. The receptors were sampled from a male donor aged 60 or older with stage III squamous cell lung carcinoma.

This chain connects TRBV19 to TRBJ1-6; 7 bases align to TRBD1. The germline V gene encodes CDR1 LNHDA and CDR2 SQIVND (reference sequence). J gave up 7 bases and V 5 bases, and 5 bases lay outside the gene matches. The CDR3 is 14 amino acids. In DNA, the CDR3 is TGTGCCAGTAGTTTAGGGGGCCTAAATTCACCCCTCCACTTT. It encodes CASSLGGLNSPLHF. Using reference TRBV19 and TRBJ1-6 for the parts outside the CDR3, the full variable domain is DGGITQSPKYLFRKEGQNVTLSCEQNLNHDAMYWYRQDPGQGLRLIYYSQIVNDFQKGDIAEGYSVSREKKESFPLTVTSAQKNPTAFYLCASSLGGLNSPLHFGNGTRLTVT.

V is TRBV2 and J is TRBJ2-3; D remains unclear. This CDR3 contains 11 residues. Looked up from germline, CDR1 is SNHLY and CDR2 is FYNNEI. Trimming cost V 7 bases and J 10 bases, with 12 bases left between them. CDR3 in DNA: TGTGCCAGCACGCCGGTGTCTGCGCAGTATTTT. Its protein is CASTPVSAQYF.

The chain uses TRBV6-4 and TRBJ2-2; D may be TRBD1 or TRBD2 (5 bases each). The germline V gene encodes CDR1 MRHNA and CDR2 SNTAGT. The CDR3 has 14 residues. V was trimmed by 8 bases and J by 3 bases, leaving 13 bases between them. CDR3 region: CASSSGTDTGELFF. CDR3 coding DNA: TGTGCCAGCTCTTCCGGGACGGACACCGGGGAGCTGTTTTTT.

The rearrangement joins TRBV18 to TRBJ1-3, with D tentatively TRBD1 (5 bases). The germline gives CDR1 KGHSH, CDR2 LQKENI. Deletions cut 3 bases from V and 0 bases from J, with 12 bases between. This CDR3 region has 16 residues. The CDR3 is CASSPGTADSGNTIYF. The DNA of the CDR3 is TGTGCCAGCTCACCCGGGACGGCAGACTCTGGAAACACCATATATTTT.

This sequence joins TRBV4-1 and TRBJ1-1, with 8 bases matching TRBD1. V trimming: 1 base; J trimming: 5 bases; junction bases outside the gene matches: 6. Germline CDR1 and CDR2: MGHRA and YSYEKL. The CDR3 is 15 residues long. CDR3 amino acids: CASSQAGQGKTEAFF. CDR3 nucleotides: TGCGCCAGCAGCCAAGCCGGACAGGGAAAAACTGAAGCTTTCTTT.

CDR3 DNA: TGTGCCAGCAGTACCGTTCTTGGTCGTCCCGGGGAGCTGTTTTTT. It encodes CASSTVLGRPGELFF. V usage is TRBV6-1 and J usage is TRBJ2-2; D is unresolved. Trimming removed 5 bases from V and 6 bases from J, with 16 bases in between. This CDR3 region has 15 residues. Germline V gene data show CDR1 as MNHNS and CDR2 as SASEGT.

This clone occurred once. The chain's CDR3 is CASSQKSGTGADSYNSPLHF. CDR3 coding DNA: TGCGCCAGCAGCCAAAAATCCGGGACAGGGGCGGACTCCTATAATTCACCCCTCCACTTT. This rearrangement joins TRBV4-1 to TRBJ1-6; TRBD1 matches 10 bases. V lost 2 bases to trimming and J lost 0 bases; unmatched junction nucleotides: 10. The CDR3 covers 20 residues. CDR1 and CDR2 (germline): MGHRA, YSYEKL.

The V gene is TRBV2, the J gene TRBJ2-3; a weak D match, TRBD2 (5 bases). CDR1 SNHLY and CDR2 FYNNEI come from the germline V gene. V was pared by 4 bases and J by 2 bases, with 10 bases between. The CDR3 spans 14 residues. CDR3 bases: TGTGCCAGCAGTGCCCGGACTCCCACAGATACGCAGTATTTT. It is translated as CASSARTPTDTQYF.

The CDR3 protein is CASSLGGGSYNEQFF. The CDR3 nucleotides are TGTGCCAGCAGCTTAGGGGGTGGATCCTACAATGAGCAGTTCTTC. J is TRBJ2-1 and V is TRBV11-1; D is ambiguous. CDR3 length equals 15 residues. The V end was cut by 1 base, the J end by 1 base, with 8 bases between. Germline V gene sequence: CDR1 SGHAT, CDR2 FQDESV (reference sequence).

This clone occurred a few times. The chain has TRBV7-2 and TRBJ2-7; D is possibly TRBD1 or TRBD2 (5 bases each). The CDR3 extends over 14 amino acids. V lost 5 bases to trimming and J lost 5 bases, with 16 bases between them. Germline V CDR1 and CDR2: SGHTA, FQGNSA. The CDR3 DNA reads TGTGCCAGCAGCAAACAAACGGGGCCTCACGAGCAGTACTTC. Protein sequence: CASSKQTGPHEQYF.

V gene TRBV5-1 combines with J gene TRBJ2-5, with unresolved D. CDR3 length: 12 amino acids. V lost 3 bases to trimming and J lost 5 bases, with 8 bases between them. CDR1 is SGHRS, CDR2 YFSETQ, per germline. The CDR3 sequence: CASSSLGETQYF. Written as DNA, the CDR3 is TGCGCCAGCAGCTCCCTTGGGGAGACCCAGTACTTC.